Sequencing of this T cell receptor (beta chain) was carried out in a study of CD8+CD57+ T cells in acquired aplastic anemia. Turning to the study itself: Quantities of DNA derived from sorted CD4+ and CD8+ cells averaged around 3 ug. Healthy donor sequencing depth: approximately 9.9 million CD4+, roughly 12 million CD8+ reads.

Template material for TCR beta VDJ and CDR3 profiling consisted of genomic DNA. TCRdb itself ran the reads through MiXCR, one entry per CDR3 protein. The repertoire consists of more than 45,000 distinct CDR3 sequences, with about two thirds occurring once and the leading ten covering about a third. This clonotype was detected many times. V was clipped by 6 bases and J by 7 bases; unmatched bases: 6. The CDR3 is made up of 14 amino acids. Sequencing was performed on sorted CD4+, CD8+, or CD8+CD57+ T cells (not recorded which) from PBMCs. The chain employs TRBV12-3 or TRBV12-4 and TRBJ2-1; TRBD1 agrees at 10 bases. This sequence was found in a human donor in good health, serving as a control. The CDR3 loop is CASRPTGGWNEQFF. The CDR3 DNA follows: TGTGCCAGCAGGCCGACAGGGGGCTGGAATGAGCAGTTCTTC.